One sample yielded the 18 T cell receptor beta chains listed below, sequenced in a study of blood T cell repertoires in COVID-19. Libraries were prepared by immunoSEQ multiplex PCR; TCRdb keeps only in-frame clonotypes and omits some of them. Of approximately 210,000 clones listed, more than 75% are singletons. Sequencing was done on a sample of peripheral blood. The receptors were gathered from a man aged 50 to 59 with COVID-19, enrolled during active disease.

The chain recombines TRBV21-1 with TRBJ2-1; the table's TRBD2 call for D was not verified on the DNA. TRBV21-1 is reported as a pseudogene. The CDR3 extends over 19 amino acids. For the CDR3, the DNA is TGTGCCAGCAGCAAAGACGTTAGGGCTAGCGGGAGTGCTTACAATGAGCAGTTCTTC. Its protein is CASSKDVRASGSAYNEQFF.

The chain combines TRBV30 with TRBJ2-3, with a weak D call TRBD2 (6 bases). CDR1 and CDR2 from the germline V gene are GTSNPN and SVGIG (reference sequence). The CDR3 spans 13 residues. V shed 2 bases and J shed 6 bases, with 12 bases lying between them. The CDR3 nucleotides read TGTGCCTGGAGTCCAGCGGGCCAGGATACGCAGTATTTT. This translates into CAWSPAGQDTQYF.

The V gene is TRBV11-2, the J gene TRBJ2-7, with 12 bases aligning to TRBD1. The V and J ends lost 3 bases and 0 bases, in that order; junction bases with no gene match: 6. The CDR3 runs 17 residues. Per germline, CDR1 SGHAT and CDR2 FQNNGV. The CDR3 DNA sequence: TGTGCCAGCAGCTTGGGGACAGGGGGCTCTTTCTCCTACGAGCAGTACTTC. This translates into CASSLGTGGSFSYEQYF.

This chain connects TRBV6-4 to TRBJ2-1; 14 bases line up with TRBD2. The CDR3 is 14 amino acids. The V gene end was trimmed by 6 bases and the J gene end by 9 bases; junction bases not matched to a gene: 4. Germline assignment: CDR1 MRHNA and CDR2 SNTAGT. CDR3 amino acids: CASRTSGGAGEQFF. The CDR3 region has the DNA TGTGCCAGCAGGACTAGCGGGGGGGCCGGTGAGCAGTTCTTC.

V gene TRBV19 combines with J gene TRBJ1-1; TRBD1 aligns across 7 bases. The CDR3 covers 13 residues. Germline loops: CDR1 LNHDA, CDR2 SQIVND (reference sequence). J lost 4 bases, V lost 4 bases, and 3 bases had no gene match. CDR3 nucleotide sequence: TGTGCCAGTAGTACAAACAGGGGCACTGAAGCTTTCTTT. It specifies CASSTNRGTEAFF.

This clone occurred once. The V gene is TRBV5-8, the J gene TRBJ1-5; 9 bases map to TRBD1. The CDR3 consists of 14 residues. Germline V gives CDR1 SGHTS, CDR2 YDEGEE. V dropped 3 bases and J dropped 4; count of bases not matched to a gene: 2. The CDR3 DNA reads as TGTGCCAGCAGCTGGGGACAGGGAAATCAGCCCCAGCATTTT. This sequence encodes CASSWGQGNQPQHF.

The chain recombines TRBV18 with TRBJ1-1, with 7 bases aligning to TRBD1. Germline-derived CDR1 and CDR2 are KGHSH and LQKENI. This CDR3 has 14 amino acids. J lost 5 bases, V lost 3 bases, and 6 bases had no gene match. CDR3 residues: CASSPTLGQTEAFF. The CDR3 nucleotides are TGTGCCAGCTCACCTACTCTGGGACAGACTGAAGCTTTCTTT.

The rearrangement uses TRBV2 and TRBJ2-3; TRBD2 agrees at 7 bases. After removal of 10 bases from V and 2 bases from J, the junction contained 12 bases not matched to a gene. The CDR3 has 15 amino acids. Germline CDR1 reads SNHLY; CDR2 reads FYNNEI. CDR3 sequence (DNA): TGTGCCACCGCCAGGGCTAGCGGATACACAGATACGCAGTATTTT. The encoded protein is CATARASGYTDTQYF. The full variable domain, completed using reference TRBV2 and TRBJ2-3, is EPEVTQTPSHQVTQMGQEVILRCVPISNHLYFYWYRQILGQKVEFLVSFYNNEISEKSEIFDDQFSVERPDGSNFTLKIRSTKLEDSAMYFCATARASGYTDTQYFGPGTRLTVL.

The chain employs TRBV27 and TRBJ1-3; 12 nucleotides align to TRBD1. J gave up 7 bases and V 2 bases, and 6 bases lay outside the gene matches. There are 16 residues in the CDR3. The V gene's germline CDR1 is MNHEY and CDR2 SMNVEV (reference sequence). The CDR3 nucleotides are TGTGCCAGCAGTTTACCTCCGGGACAGGGGGCGAACACCATATATTTT. Its protein product is CASSLPPGQGANTIYF.

This clone was detected only a few times. This chain connects TRBV4-1 to TRBJ2-2, with D unresolved. Per germline, CDR1 MGHRA and CDR2 YSYEKL. The germline V and J ends were trimmed by 1 base and 5 bases, with 5 bases remaining between them. This CDR3 region has 13 residues. The CDR3 DNA follows: TGCGCCAGCAGCCAAGTTAGAACCGGGGAGCTGTTTTTT. Its translation: CASSQVRTGELFF.

CDR3 DNA sequence: TGTGCCAGCAGCCACTCGCTAGGGGCAGGGAGGGACACCGGGGAGCTGTTTTTT. Translation: CASSHSLGAGRDTGELFF. The chain is built from TRBV3-1 (or the pseudogene TRBV3-2) and TRBJ2-2, with 7 bases fitting TRBD2. This CDR3 is built from 18 residues. Germline V lookup: CDR1 LGHDT, CDR2 YNNKEL (reference sequence). J lost 3 bases, V lost 3 bases, and 13 bases had no gene match.

The chain joins TRBV6-6 to TRBJ1-2; 8 bases fit TRBD1. The CDR3 is 15 residues long. Germline trimming cut 2 bases from V and 1 base from J; bases unmatched to any gene: 3. Germline CDR1 and CDR2: MNHNY and SVGAGI (reference sequence). CDR3 region: CASSYTRGLNYGYTF. In nucleotides, the CDR3 is TGTGCCAGCAGTTACACCAGGGGGCTTAACTATGGCTACACCTTC.

This chain uses TRBV19 with TRBJ1-4, with TRBD1 matching over 11 bases. With V trimmed by 4 bases and J by 8 bases, 3 bases remained unmatched. CDR3 length: 14 amino acids. The germline CDR1 and CDR2 sequences are LNHDA and SQIVND (reference sequence). The CDR3 here is CASSTGQGGEKLFF. Here the CDR3 DNA reads TGTGCCAGTAGTACGGGACAGGGGGGAGAAAAACTGTTTTTT. The whole variable domain, filled in from reference TRBV19 and TRBJ1-4, reads DGGITQSPKYLFRKEGQNVTLSCEQNLNHDAMYWYRQDPGQGLRLIYYSQIVNDFQKGDIAEGYSVSREKKESFPLTVTSAQKNPTAFYLCASSTGQGGEKLFFGSGTQLSVL.

This chain connects TRBV6-5 to TRBJ2-7; D is uncertain. Germline CDR1 is MNHEY and CDR2 is SVGAGI. Trimming shortened V by 6 bases and J by 5 bases, and 14 bases separated the two germline ends. The CDR3 consists of 13 residues. The chain's CDR3 is CASSSPPRDEQYF. For the CDR3, the DNA is TGTGCCAGCAGCAGCCCCCCTAGAGACGAGCAGTACTTC.

The gene calls are TRBV3-1 (or the pseudogene TRBV3-2) and TRBJ1-1; 7 bases are shared with TRBD1. Germline V gene sequence: CDR1 LGHDT, CDR2 YNNKEL (reference sequence). The CDR3 is 13 amino acids. V dropped 4 bases and J dropped 7; count of bases not matched to a gene: 6. Here the CDR3 DNA reads TGTGCCAGCAGCCTACGAGGGGGCGGTGAAGCTTTCTTT. Translating it yields CASSLRGGGEAFF.

The rearrangement joins TRBV9 to TRBJ2-5, with a tentative D call TRBD2 (6 bases). The germline V gene has CDR1 SGDLS and CDR2 YYNGEE. This CDR3 is built from 13 residues. The V and J ends lost 4 bases and 5 bases respectively, with 12 bases between them. The CDR3 bases are TGTGCCAGCAGCCCTACTAGCTTTGAGACCCAGTACTTC. Translation gives CASSPTSFETQYF.

This clone has more than one count but fewer than ten. The V and J genes are TRBV19 and TRBJ1-1; 7 positions agree with TRBD1. The germline gives CDR1 LNHDA, CDR2 SQIVND (reference sequence). The CDR3 extends over 11 amino acids. J lost 9 bases, V lost 4 bases, and 2 bases had no gene match. The CDR3 reads CASSKDRKAFF. CDR3 in DNA: TGTGCCAGTAGTAAGGACAGGAAAGCTTTCTTT.

This clone was observed a single time. The rearrangement uses TRBV9 and TRBJ1-6; TRBD1 matches 10 bases. CDR1 is SGDLS, CDR2 YYNGEE, per germline. This CDR3 region has 15 residues. Germline trimming cut 3 bases from V and 5 bases from J; bases unmatched to any gene: 2. The CDR3 protein is CASSGTGGDNSPLHF. The DNA of the CDR3 is TGTGCCAGCAGCGGGACAGGGGGTGATAATTCACCCCTCCACTTT.